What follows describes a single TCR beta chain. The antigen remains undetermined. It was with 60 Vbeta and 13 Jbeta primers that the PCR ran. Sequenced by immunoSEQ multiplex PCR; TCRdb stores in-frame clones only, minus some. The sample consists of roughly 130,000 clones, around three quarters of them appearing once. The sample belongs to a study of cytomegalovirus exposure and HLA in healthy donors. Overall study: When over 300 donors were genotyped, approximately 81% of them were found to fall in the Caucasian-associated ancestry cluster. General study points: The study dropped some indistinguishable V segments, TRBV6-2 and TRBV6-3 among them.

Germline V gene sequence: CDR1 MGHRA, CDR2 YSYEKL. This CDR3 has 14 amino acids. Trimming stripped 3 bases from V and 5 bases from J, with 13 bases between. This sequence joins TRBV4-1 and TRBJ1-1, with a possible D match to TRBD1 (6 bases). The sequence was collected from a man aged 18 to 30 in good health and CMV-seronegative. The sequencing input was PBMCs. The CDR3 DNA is TGCGCCAGCAGCCACCACAGGGAGCGTACTGAAGCTTTCTTT. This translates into CASSHHRERTEAFF.